The clone carrying this T cell receptor (delta chain) was counted a few times. Its antigen is unknown. Sequences come from RNA converted to cDNA by reverse transcription. CDR3 amplicons came from multiplex PCR with pooled V-gene forward and constant-region reverse primers. TCRdb ran CATT on the multiplex PCR reads. The sample lists over 65,000 delta-chain clones; about 30% were seen once. Alphabeta T cells were depleted, then CD3+ Vdelta1+ Vdelta2- thymocytes were FACS-sorted. Sorted Vdelta1+ thymocytes were about 97% to 99.6% pure. The source of the sample is a study of Vδ1+ human thymocytes. Study-level results: Around a fifth of thymic delta-chain sequences were Vdelta2, with few Vdelta3, unlike blood Vdelta1+ controls. Bulk repertoire data may be misinterpreted because of unexpected Vdelta2 sequences. In the thymus, TRG and TRD repertoires looked highly polyclonal with Gaussian CDR3 lengths.

Germline V gene sequence: CDR1 TSWWSYY, CDR2 QGS. Trimming took 0 bases from V and 7 from J; bases not matched to a gene: 23. CDR3 size: 20 residues. Sequencing was done on a sample of Vdelta1+ gamma-delta thymocytes from the thymus. As for subset: FACS-sorted CD3+ TCRalphabeta- TCRVdelta1+ TCRVdelta2- thymocytes. The chain has TRDV1 and TRDJ1; the match to TRDD3 covers 7 bases. The origin of this receptor is a boy less than two years old who had congenital heart surgery. The DNA of the CDR3 is TGTGCTCTTGGGGAACTAGTTCCGCCCTCCCGGAGTACTGGGGCGGGTAAACTCATCTTT. As protein: CALGELVPPSRSTGAGKLIF.